One and the same sample provided the 29 T cell receptor beta chains below, sequenced in a study of metastatic and nonmetastatic thyroid tumors. TCRdb re-clonotyped the PCR reads via MiXCR. The sample carries over 50,000 clones, roughly 30% recorded once. Before thyroid surgery, none of the patients had received any treatment. Input material: blood. These receptors all come from a female donor with papillary thyroid cancer or a benign thyroid nodule (not recorded which). Some clones in this sample may be carry-over from other donors' samples.

The J gene is TRBJ1-2, the V gene TRBV19, with D possibly being TRBD1 (5 bases). V was clipped by 3 bases and J by 4 bases, with 9 bases between them. The CDR3 runs to 13 residues. Germline CDR1 LNHDA, CDR2 SQIVND (reference sequence). CDR3 sequence reads: CASSIGGGYGYTF. CDR3 coding DNA: TGTGCCAGTAGTATTGGGGGTGGCTATGGCTACACCTTC. Drawing the rest from reference TRBV19 and TRBJ1-2, the complete variable domain is DGGITQSPKYLFRKEGQNVTLSCEQNLNHDAMYWYRQDPGQGLRLIYYSQIVNDFQKGDIAEGYSVSREKKESFPLTVTSAQKNPTAFYLCASSIGGGYGYTFGSGTRLTVV.

The chain has TRBV20-1 and TRBJ2-7, with 15 positions matching TRBD2. Unmatched junction bases numbered 8, after V lost 5 bases and J lost 6 bases. There are 15 residues in the CDR3. Germline V gives CDR1 DFQATT, CDR2 SNEGSKA (reference sequence). The CDR3 DNA reads as TGCAGTGCTCGGAGGACTAGCGGGGGGGCAAGCGAGCAGTACTTC. Protein product: CSARRTSGGASEQYF.

Only a few counts were recorded for this clone. The genes are TRBV27 and TRBJ2-7; D is possibly TRBD1 or TRBD2 (5 bases each). Germline CDR1 reads MNHEY; CDR2 reads SMNVEV (reference sequence). The V gene lost 3 bases and the J gene lost 3 bases, with 12 bases spanning the gap. The length of the CDR3 is 14 residues. The CDR3 protein is CASSFSGTNYEQYF. CDR3 in DNA: TGTGCCAGCAGTTTTTCCGGGACCAACTACGAGCAGTACTTC.

This clone came up a few times. J is TRBJ2-7 and V is TRBV6-1; TRBD1 matches 9 bases. Germline CDR1 reads MNHNS; CDR2 reads SASEGT. After removal of 6 bases from V and 6 bases from J, the junction contained 9 bases not matched to a gene. The CDR3 is made up of 14 amino acids. CDR3 in amino acids: CASRPPGQGSEQYF. For the CDR3, the DNA is TGTGCCAGCAGGCCTCCGGGACAGGGAAGCGAGCAGTACTTC.

This chain connects TRBV12-3 or TRBV12-4 to TRBJ1-2; D is unclear. V was cut by 2 bases and J by 2 bases, with 6 bases left in between. This CDR3 has 13 residues. In DNA form, the CDR3 reads TGTGCCAGCAGTTTAAACAGAAACTATGGCTACACCTTC. It encodes CASSLNRNYGYTF.

The chain links TRBV6-7 to TRBJ2-1; D is possibly TRBD2 (6 bases). TRBV6-7 is annotated as an ORF whose role is uncertain. V was shortened by 5 bases and J by 8 bases, with 16 bases between the two germline ends. The CDR3 consists of 14 residues. CDR3 region: CASSITDGSYEQFF. The CDR3 DNA sequence: TGTGCCAGCAGTATCACGGACGGGAGCTATGAGCAGTTCTTC.

This clone was seen repeatedly, ten times or more. V and J are TRBV7-9 and TRBJ2-5; 7 positions match TRBD2. V lost 4 bases and J lost 4; bases outside the gene matches: 9. The CDR3 consists of 15 residues. The germline gives CDR1 SEHNR, CDR2 FQNEAQ (reference sequence). The CDR3 sequence: CASSSNSLAAETQYF. The CDR3 nucleotides read TGTGCCAGCAGCTCCAACTCCCTAGCGGCAGAGACCCAGTACTTC.

This chain joins TRBV7-9 and TRBJ1-2, with no clear D. V lost 2 bases to trimming and J lost 6 bases, with 13 bases between them. The length of the CDR3 is 14 residues. Germline loops: CDR1 SEHNR, CDR2 FQNEAQ (reference sequence). In nucleotides, the CDR3 is TGTGCCAGCAGCTTAACCGTCGCCGAGGATGGCTACACCTTC. Residues: CASSLTVAEDGYTF.

V gene TRBV3-1 combines with J gene TRBJ2-7; D remains unclear. The CDR3 sequence is 13 residues long. Germline lookup yields CDR1 LGHDT and CDR2 YNNKEL (reference sequence). The germline V and J ends were trimmed by 3 bases and 3 bases, with 9 bases remaining between them. The CDR3, as DNA: TGTGCCAGCAGCCAGGAACGGTTCTACGAGCAGTACTTC. As protein: CASSQERFYEQYF.

The V gene is TRBV7-2, the J gene TRBJ2-3; D possibly matches TRBD1 or TRBD2 (5 bases each). This CDR3 comprises 14 residues. The germline V gene encodes CDR1 SGHTA and CDR2 FQGNSA. The V gene lost 5 bases and the J gene lost 4 bases, with 13 bases spanning the gap. CDR3 nucleotides: TGTGCCAGCAGCGCCGGGACCCAGGCAGATACGCAGTATTTT. Protein product: CASSAGTQADTQYF.

This clone counts as medium-sized (0.01 to 0.1%). The chain combines TRBV12-3 or TRBV12-4 with TRBJ2-7, with a possible D match to TRBD2 (5 bases). The V end lost 5 bases, the J end lost 7 bases, and 15 bases lay between the germline ends. The CDR3 contains 13 residues. The CDR3 coding sequence is TGTGCCAGCAGTGACGCGGGTTGGGGAGAGCAGTACTTC. Encoded protein: CASSDAGWGEQYF.

This rearrangement joins TRBV9 to TRBJ2-3; maybe TRBD1 (5 bases). The length of the CDR3 is 14 residues. Looked up from germline, CDR1 is SGDLS and CDR2 is YYNGEE. Deletions cut 0 bases from V and 4 bases from J, with 9 bases between. The CDR3 loop reads CASSVGGSPDTQYF. DNA of the CDR3: TGTGCCAGCAGCGTAGGGGGCAGTCCAGATACGCAGTATTTT.

This chain joins TRBV5-1 and TRBJ1-1; 8 positions agree with TRBD1. The CDR3 spans 13 residues. The V gene end was trimmed by 4 bases and the J gene end by 5 bases; junction bases not matched to a gene: 4. Germline CDR1 and CDR2: SGHRS and YFSETQ. The CDR3 here is CASSPDRGTEAFF. The CDR3 DNA follows: TGCGCCAGCAGCCCAGACAGGGGTACTGAAGCTTTCTTT.

This clone was seen only a few times. This sequence joins TRBV20-1 and TRBJ2-5; D not resolved. The germline V gene encodes CDR1 DFQATT and CDR2 SNEGSKA (reference sequence). This CDR3 region has 14 residues. With 1 base removed from V and 0 bases from J, the gap between germline ends came to 9 bases. The CDR3 loop reads CSARGGNHQETQYF. CDR3 nucleotide sequence: TGCAGTGCTAGAGGCGGTAACCACCAAGAGACCCAGTACTTC.

The rearrangement joins TRBV29-1 to TRBJ2-2, with D unclear. The length of the CDR3 is 14 residues. The V end lost 4 bases, the J end lost 4 bases, and 13 bases lay between the germline ends. Germline CDR1 is SQVTM and CDR2 is ANQGSEA. CDR3 residues: CSVVVQEGTGELFF. The CDR3 DNA reads as TGCAGCGTTGTAGTCCAGGAAGGCACCGGGGAGCTGTTTTTT.

V is TRBV6-1 and J is TRBJ1-2, with 9 positions matching TRBD1. Trimming at V came to 5 bases and at J to 3 bases, leaving 10 bases not matched to a gene. Germline CDR1 reads MNHNS; CDR2 reads SASEGT. This CDR3 has 16 residues. For the CDR3, the DNA is TGTGCCAGCAGTCCCGCCCGGACAGGGGATTACTATGGCTACACCTTC. Residues: CASSPARTGDYYGYTF.

The V and J genes are TRBV20-1 and TRBJ2-3; 11 bases align to TRBD2. This CDR3 is built from 17 residues. Germline V lookup: CDR1 DFQATT, CDR2 SNEGSKA (reference sequence). V gave up 0 bases and J gave up 4 bases; unmatched junction bases: 9. This CDR3 reads CSARDPLTSGMSDTQYF. For the CDR3, the DNA is TGCAGTGCTAGAGATCCTCTGACTAGCGGGATGTCAGATACGCAGTATTTT.

This rearrangement joins TRBV7-3 to TRBJ2-1; D is undetermined. The V gene's germline CDR1 is SGHTA and CDR2 FQGTGA. The V end lost 2 bases, the J end lost 6 bases, and 8 bases lay between the germline ends. The CDR3 consists of 13 residues. DNA for the CDR3: TGTGCCAGCAGCTTAGGGCAGGTCAATGAGCAGTTCTTC. Its translation: CASSLGQVNEQFF.

This clone was seen more than once but under ten times. V gene TRBV12-3 or TRBV12-4 combines with J gene TRBJ2-7; 9 nucleotides agree with TRBD1. This CDR3 is 14 amino acids long. V lost 2 bases and J lost 3; bases outside the gene matches: 2. DNA of the CDR3: TGTGCCAGCAGTTTAAAGGGACAGGGCTACGAGCAGTACTTC. Translated, it gives CASSLKGQGYEQYF.

This clone was detected a few times. This chain uses TRBV5-1 with TRBJ2-2, with 8 nucleotides matching TRBD1. The CDR3 runs to 13 residues. Looked up from germline, CDR1 is SGHRS and CDR2 is YFSETQ. Germline trimming cut 5 bases from V and 3 bases from J; bases unmatched to any gene: 0. The CDR3 nucleotides read TGCGCCAGCAGACAGGGGGACACCGGGGAGCTGTTTTTT. This translates into CASRQGDTGELFF. Together with reference TRBV5-1 and TRBJ2-2, the CDR3 gives the full variable domain: KAGVTQTPRYLIKTRGQQVTLSCSPISGHRSVSWYQQTPGQGLQFLFEYFSETQRNKGNFPGRFSGRQFSNSRSEMNVSTLELGDSALYLCASRQGDTGELFFGEGSRLTVL.

The table lists this clone with a few counts. The chain uses TRBV10-1 and TRBJ2-3, with D perhaps given as TRBD1 or TRBD2 (5 bases each). Trimming removed 4 bases from V and 1 base from J, with 9 bases in between. This CDR3 region has 14 residues. Germline V gene sequence: CDR1 WNHNN, CDR2 SYGVQD (reference sequence). The CDR3 here is CASSARDGTDTQYF. The DNA for the CDR3 is TGCGCCAGCAGTGCCCGGGACGGCACAGATACGCAGTATTTT.

In its sample, this clone is medium-sized (0.01 to 0.1%). V gene TRBV28 combines with J gene TRBJ2-7; TRBD2 matches 11 bases. V shed 6 bases, J shed 6 bases, and the junction held 10 bases outside the gene matches. In germline, CDR1 is MDHEN, CDR2 SYDVKM. There are 15 residues in the CDR3. CDR3 sequence reads: CASSRDTSGGGEQYF. The CDR3 nucleotides read TGTGCCAGCAGCCGAGACACTAGCGGGGGAGGCGAGCAGTACTTC.

The chain links TRBV18 to TRBJ1-4, with unresolved D. V lost 8 bases and J 0 bases, leaving 16 bases between the germline ends. This CDR3 has 16 residues. Germline V gene lookup returns CDR1 KGHSH and CDR2 LQKENI. CDR3 protein: CASRRGVFTTNEKLFF. In DNA form, the CDR3 reads TGTGCCAGCCGCCGGGGAGTCTTTACAACTAATGAAAAACTGTTTTTT.

In its sample, this clone was seen a few times. This sequence joins TRBV12-5 and TRBJ1-2; tentatively, D is TRBD1 (6 bases). Trimming removed 2 bases from V and 2 bases from J, with 15 bases in between. The CDR3 is 16 residues long. Per the germline V gene, CDR1 is LGHNT and CDR2 is FRNRAP. The CDR3: CASGLPSYRENYGYTF. In DNA form, the CDR3 reads TGTGCTAGTGGTTTGCCCTCCTACAGGGAGAACTATGGCTACACCTTC.

The gene calls are TRBV6-1 and TRBJ1-1; the D gene is possibly TRBD1 (5 bases). Germline-derived CDR1 and CDR2 are MNHNS and SASEGT. Trimming shortened V by 8 bases and J by 2 bases, and 12 bases separated the two germline ends. The CDR3 is made up of 13 amino acids. CDR3 nucleotide sequence: TGTGCCAGCTTCTTTGGGGCTAACACTGAAGCTTTCTTT. Translated: CASFFGANTEAFF.

The rearrangement uses TRBV7-2 and TRBJ1-2; D is uncertain. Trimming shortened V by 1 base and J by 4 bases, and 13 bases separated the two germline ends. Germline V gene lookup returns CDR1 SGHTA and CDR2 FQGNSA. The CDR3 sequence is 15 residues long. The chain's CDR3 is CASSLGAIASYGYTF. In nucleotides, the CDR3 is TGTGCCAGCAGCTTAGGGGCTATCGCATCCTATGGCTACACCTTC.

The sample holds a few counts of this clone. Here the CDR3 DNA reads TGTGCCACTCTGGGTGGAAGGCGGAATTCACCCCTCCACTTT. As protein: CATLGGRRNSPLHF. This chain joins TRBV28 and TRBJ1-6; D is unresolved. CDR3 length: 14 residues. Trimming shortened V by 10 bases and J by 7 bases, and 17 bases separated the two germline ends. Germline values: CDR1 MDHEN, CDR2 SYDVKM. Based on the CDR3 plus reference TRBV28 and TRBJ1-6, the full variable domain is DVKVTQSSRYLVKRTGEKVFLECVQDMDHENMFWYRQDPGLGLRLIYFSYDVKMKEKGDIPEGYSVSREKKERFSLILESASTNQTSMYLCATLGGRRNSPLHFGNGTRLTVT.

This clone occurred a few times. The chain couples TRBV12-3 or TRBV12-4 to TRBJ1-1, with a weak D call TRBD1 (5 bases). Trimming stripped 8 bases from V and 4 bases from J, with 20 bases between. This CDR3 is built from 15 residues. The CDR3 loop is CASLPPGGWGTEAFF. In DNA form, the CDR3 reads TGTGCCAGCCTCCCCCCGGGGGGTTGGGGCACTGAAGCTTTCTTT.

This clone was recorded a few times. This chain joins TRBV12-3 or TRBV12-4 and TRBJ2-7; D is uncertain. V lost 2 bases, J lost 2 bases, and 13 bases lay in between. The CDR3 spans 15 residues. CDR3 sequence reads: CASSLNPLPPYEQYF. CDR3 DNA sequence: TGTGCCAGCAGTTTAAATCCCTTACCCCCCTACGAGCAGTACTTC.